The 22 T cell receptor beta chains below all came from one sample that was sequenced in a study of T cells after yellow fever vaccination (dated by TCRdb to the late 2010s). The treatment or condition tag for this specimen amounts to: live attenuated yellow fever vaccine strain. The protocol used for the library was 5' RACE. The instrument given in TCRdb is Illumina HiSeq 2500. The raw public reads went through TCRdb reprocessing: fastp at Q25, MiXCR clone calling, in-frame beta chains kept. Identical CDR3 proteins give one entry, which carries the most common genes and DNA. This sample has approximately 610,000 distinct CDR3 sequences in its table, and roughly 17% of those were observed once. The top ten clonotypes cover around 15% of the sample. Source: PBMCs, taken 5 to 6 days after the first yellow fever vaccination. Source of these receptors: a man younger than 30 who received the YFV17D yellow fever vaccine.

This clonotype occurred a few times. The chain joins TRBV11-3 to TRBJ2-3, with D unclear. Trimming stripped 3 bases from V and 2 bases from J, with 12 bases between. The CDR3 runs to 15 residues. Germline CDR1 is SGHNT and CDR2 is YENEEA. The CDR3 loop reads CASSLLANTTDTQYF. DNA for the CDR3: TGTGCCAGCAGCTTGTTAGCTAACACCACAGATACGCAGTATTTT.

V gene TRBV7-9 combines with J gene TRBJ2-5, with TRBD2 as a possible D gene (5 bases). The germline V gene encodes CDR1 SEHNR and CDR2 FQNEAQ (reference sequence). The CDR3 is 16 residues long. V lost 2 bases and J lost 0, with 13 bases in between. The CDR3 protein is CASSLKGWRDQETQYF. The CDR3 bases are TGTGCCAGCAGCTTAAAAGGTTGGCGGGACCAAGAGACCCAGTACTTC.

The chain is built from TRBV18 and TRBJ1-2; TRBD1 might be the D (5 bases). Trimming removed 8 bases from V and 6 bases from J, with 16 bases in between. The CDR3 extends over 13 amino acids. Germline loops: CDR1 KGHSH, CDR2 LQKENI. CDR3 protein: CASTPQGGDGYTF. CDR3 nucleotide sequence: TGTGCCAGCACTCCCCAGGGAGGTGATGGCTACACCTTC.

The chain employs TRBV27 and TRBJ2-3; D might be TRBD1 (6 bases). V was clipped by 3 bases and J by 2 bases, with 12 bases between them. This CDR3 is 15 amino acids long. Germline V CDR1 and CDR2: MNHEY, SMNVEV (reference sequence). CDR3 nucleotide sequence: TGTGCCAGCAGTTTTCCGGGACATATCACAGATACGCAGTATTTT. Its translation is CASSFPGHITDTQYF.

This clonotype was seen a few times. This chain uses TRBV3-1 with TRBJ2-3; 12 bases align to TRBD2. V lost 5 bases, J lost 4 bases, and 10 bases stayed unmatched. The CDR3 consists of 17 residues. Per the germline V gene, CDR1 is LGHDT and CDR2 is YNNKEL (reference sequence). CDR3 sequence: CASSFRLAGVVADTQYF. As DNA, the CDR3 is TGTGCCAGCAGCTTTCGACTAGCGGGGGTTGTCGCAGATACGCAGTATTTT.

This chain uses TRBV10-3 with TRBJ2-7; D gene ambiguous. Looked up from germline, CDR1 is ENHRY and CDR2 is SYGVKD. Trimming stripped 8 bases from V and 6 bases from J, with 14 bases between. This CDR3 spans 12 amino acids. For the CDR3, the DNA is TGTGCCATCGGGTACGCCAGTCGCGAGCAGTACTTC. Translated, it gives CAIGYASREQYF.

This clonotype was recorded at least ten times. The chain links TRBV5-1 to TRBJ2-5; 8 bases fit TRBD2. The germline gives CDR1 SGHRS, CDR2 YFSETQ. This CDR3 comprises 15 residues. V gave up 0 bases and J gave up 1 base; unmatched junction bases: 2. As DNA, the CDR3 is TGCGCCAGCAGCTTGGGTAGCGGGGTCCAAGAGACCCAGTACTTC. This gives the protein CASSLGSGVQETQYF.

The sample holds a few counts of this clonotype. The rearrangement joins TRBV12-3 or TRBV12-4 to TRBJ2-5; TRBD2 matches 11 bases. The V and J ends lost 6 bases and 5 bases, in that order; junction bases with no gene match: 8. CDR3 length equals 15 residues. The CDR3 is CASRLSGGARETQYF. The DNA of the CDR3 is TGTGCCAGCAGGCTTAGCGGGGGGGCCCGGGAGACCCAGTACTTC.

This clonotype came up a few times. This chain uses TRBV6-2 or TRBV6-3 with TRBJ2-7; D ambiguous. The germline V and J ends were trimmed by 2 bases and 3 bases, with 5 bases remaining between them. In germline, CDR1 is MNHEY, CDR2 SVGEGT. The CDR3 consists of 12 residues. The CDR3 is CASSYGFYEQYF. The DNA of the CDR3 is TGTGCCAGCAGTTACGGGTTCTACGAGCAGTACTTC.

This clonotype was found a few times. The chain has TRBV6-5 and TRBJ2-3, with a weak D call TRBD1 (5 bases). Trimming took 0 bases from V and 4 from J, leaving 20 bases between them. Germline values: CDR1 MNHEY, CDR2 SVGAGI. The length of the CDR3 is 18 residues. CDR3 nucleotide sequence: TGTGCCAGCAGTTACTCCTCAAGGGGTTCGACCTGGCCAGATACGCAGTATTTT. Amino acids: CASSYSSRGSTWPDTQYF.

This chain uses TRBV6-5 with TRBJ1-6; the D gene is possibly TRBD1 (6 bases). From germline, CDR1 is MNHEY and CDR2 SVGAGI. With 4 bases removed from V and 9 bases from J, the gap between germline ends came to 16 bases. The CDR3 runs 15 residues. This CDR3 reads CASSSLVGARSPLHF. CDR3 nucleotide sequence: TGTGCCAGCAGTTCCCTCGTGGGGGCGCGTTCACCCCTCCACTTT.

The V and J genes are TRBV6-1 and TRBJ2-5, with 15 bases that match TRBD2. V trimming: 6 bases; J trimming: 5 bases; junction bases outside the gene matches: 7. CDR1 is MNHNS, CDR2 SASEGT, per germline. The CDR3 extends over 16 amino acids. CDR3 amino acids: CASSAPGLAGGETQYF. The CDR3 DNA reads TGTGCCAGCAGCGCGCCGGGACTAGCGGGGGGTGAGACCCAGTACTTC.

The chain has TRBV2 and TRBJ2-7; D possibly corresponds to TRBD2 (5 bases). With 6 bases removed from V and 2 bases from J, the gap between germline ends came to 14 bases. CDR3 size: 14 residues. Germline lookup yields CDR1 SNHLY and CDR2 FYNNEI. The DNA for the CDR3 is TGTGCCAGCAGCGAATCCAGCGGAGCCTACGAGCAGTACGTC. Its translation is CASSESSGAYEQYV.

This clonotype was detected ten times or more. The rearrangement links TRBV12-3 or TRBV12-4 to TRBJ2-3, with D possibly matching TRBD1 (5 bases). The CDR3 loop spans 13 amino acids. The V end lost 2 bases, the J end lost 8 bases, and 11 bases lay between the germline ends. This chain's CDR3 is CASSLSSGATQYF. Written as DNA, the CDR3 is TGTGCCAGCAGTTTATCGTCTGGGGCTACGCAGTATTTT.

This clonotype was picked up a small number of times. The chain is built from TRBV7-2 and TRBJ2-1; TRBD2 is a possible D gene (6 bases). CDR3 length: 16 residues. Germline V gene lookup returns CDR1 SGHTA and CDR2 FQGNSA. V was trimmed by 3 bases and J by 0 bases, leaving 12 bases between them. CDR3 amino acids: CASSFTGTGSYNEQFF. DNA for the CDR3: TGTGCCAGCAGCTTTACCGGGACTGGCTCCTACAATGAGCAGTTCTTC.

V usage is TRBV6-2 or TRBV6-3 and J usage is TRBJ2-7; no clear D gene. The germline V and J ends were trimmed by 9 bases and 2 bases, with 11 bases remaining between them. Germline CDR1 and CDR2: MNHEY and SVGEGT. CDR3 length: 12 amino acids. CDR3 sequence reads: CASARMPYEQYF. Here the CDR3 DNA reads TGTGCCAGTGCCAGGATGCCCTACGAGCAGTACTTC.

The V and J genes are TRBV4-3 and TRBJ2-1, with a possible D match to TRBD2 (5 bases). The V gene's germline CDR1 is LGHNA and CDR2 YSLEER. The CDR3 length is 16 residues. Trimming pared 0 bases from V and 8 bases from J, leaving 17 bases between. This chain's CDR3 is CASSQDRGSERDEQFF. Written as DNA, the CDR3 is TGCGCCAGCAGCCAAGATCGCGGGTCAGAACGGGATGAGCAGTTCTTC.

The rearrangement links TRBV20-1 to TRBJ2-1, with 12 bases lining up with TRBD2. Germline V gives CDR1 DFQATT, CDR2 SNEGSKA (reference sequence). This CDR3 region has 12 residues. V shed 8 bases and J 12 bases; nucleotides not matched to a gene: 8. The CDR3 DNA sequence: TGCAGTTGCGAGTCTAGCGGGGGGGGGCAGTTCTTC. Protein: CSCESSGGGQFF.

This chain uses TRBV20-1 with TRBJ2-3, with D possibly matching TRBD1 (6 bases). Deletions cut 0 bases from V and 2 bases from J, with 12 bases between. The CDR3 is 15 residues long. From germline, CDR1 is DFQATT and CDR2 SNEGSKA (reference sequence). The DNA for the CDR3 is TGCAGTGCTAGAGATCCGGGACAATTCACAGATACGCAGTATTTT. Translating it yields CSARDPGQFTDTQYF.

This clonotype was counted a few times. The chain recombines TRBV20-1 with TRBJ1-6; the match to TRBD1 covers 9 bases. The CDR3 has 14 amino acids. After removal of 5 bases from V and 7 bases from J, the junction contained 6 bases not matched to a gene. Germline CDR1 DFQATT, CDR2 SNEGSKA (reference sequence). DNA for the CDR3: TGCAGTGCTCCGGACAGGGGACGGAATTCACCCCTCCACTTT. This gives the protein CSAPDRGRNSPLHF.

This chain joins TRBV7-7 and TRBJ2-5; D assignment may be TRBD1 or TRBD2 (5 bases each). Germline V CDR1 and CDR2: SSHAT, FNYEAQ (reference sequence). The length of the CDR3 is 15 residues. V lost 0 bases and J lost 5, with 13 bases in between. CDR3 loop: CASSLAWDGVETQYF. The DNA for the CDR3 is TGTGCCAGCAGCTTAGCATGGGACGGAGTTGAGACCCAGTACTTC.

This clonotype was counted many times. Germline and junction disagree at one end, which may indicate a read error. The J gene is TRBJ1-1, the V gene TRBV7-7; 11 nucleotides line up with TRBD1. Germline V CDR1 and CDR2: SSHAT, FNYEAQ (reference sequence). The CDR3 covers 15 residues. CDR3 nucleotide sequence: TGTGCTAGCAGTAGGGACAGGGGGGCGGGCACTGAAGCTTTCTTT. Translation: CASSRDRGAGTEAFF.